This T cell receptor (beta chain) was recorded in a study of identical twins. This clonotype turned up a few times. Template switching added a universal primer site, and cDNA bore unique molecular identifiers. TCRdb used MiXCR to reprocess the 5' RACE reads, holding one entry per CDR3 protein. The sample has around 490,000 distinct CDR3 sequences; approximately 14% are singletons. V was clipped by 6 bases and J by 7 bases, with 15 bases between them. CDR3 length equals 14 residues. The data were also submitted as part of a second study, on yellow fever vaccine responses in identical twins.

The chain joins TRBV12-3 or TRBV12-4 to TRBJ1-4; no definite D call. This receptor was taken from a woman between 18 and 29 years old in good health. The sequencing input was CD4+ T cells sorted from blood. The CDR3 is CASRKGMRVEKLFF. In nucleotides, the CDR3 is TGTGCCAGCAGAAAAGGGATGCGTGTTGAAAAACTGTTTTTT.